Following are 28 T cell receptor beta chains from one sample sequenced in a study of T cells in tuberculosis (dated by TCRdb to between 2018 and 2020). The library was prepared using the immunoSEQ multiplex PCR assay. TCRdb provides this immuneACCESS table in a form limited to in-frame rearrangements. Some clones are lacking; in checked studies, under half of them reflect an unresolved V gene, and why the rest are absent is not known. In all, the sample holds approximately 53,000 clones, and 90% to 95% of those were seen once. Clones ranked in the top ten supply under 1.5% of the sample. What the time point label conveys for this sample: new active TB diagnosis, blood taken before or within 7 days of starting treatment. Material: PBMCs, obtained at tuberculosis diagnosis. These receptors all stem from an adult with tuberculosis.

This clone was observed a single time. The rearrangement links TRBV6-1 to TRBJ1-2; no reliable D call. The V and J ends lost 0 bases and 6 bases respectively, with 14 bases between them. The germline V gene encodes CDR1 MNHNS and CDR2 SASEGT. This CDR3 region has 15 residues. CDR3 DNA sequence: TGTGCCAGCAGTGAAGCGGCCGGCTGGGCCCATGGCTACACCTTC. It encodes CASSEAAGWAHGYTF.

This chain links TRBV28 with TRBJ1-5, with D tentatively TRBD1 (5 bases). Germline loops: CDR1 MDHEN, CDR2 SYDVKM. The CDR3 consists of 16 residues. The germline V and J ends were trimmed by 2 bases and 4 bases, with 15 bases remaining between them. CDR3: CASSLTGTWGNQPQHF. CDR3 nucleotide sequence: TGTGCCAGCAGTTTAACTGGGACTTGGGGTAATCAGCCCCAGCATTTT.

The V gene is TRBV18, the J gene TRBJ1-5; unclear D gene. The CDR3 totals 14 residues. The germline V gene has CDR1 KGHSH and CDR2 LQKENI. V was trimmed by 2 bases and J by 6 bases, leaving 11 bases between them. The CDR3 DNA reads TGTGCCAGCTCACCATACGCAGGAACTCAGCCCCAGCATTTT. This gives the protein CASSPYAGTQPQHF.

The V call is TRBV11-1, the J call TRBJ2-1; 7 bases line up with TRBD2. CDR1 is SGHAT and CDR2 is FQDESV in the germline V gene (reference sequence). The CDR3 loop spans 14 amino acids. Losses at the gene ends were 1 base for V and 9 bases for J; bases not matched to a gene: 6. The CDR3 nucleotides are TGTGCCAGCAGCTTAGAACTAGCGCGTGGTGAGCAGTTCTTC. This sequence encodes CASSLELARGEQFF.

The V gene is TRBV27, the J gene TRBJ2-5; D is undetermined. The ends were cut back, 3 bases at V and 5 bases at J, with 4 bases in the middle. CDR3 length equals 11 residues. Germline assignment: CDR1 MNHEY and CDR2 SMNVEV (reference sequence). The CDR3 coding sequence is TGTGCCAGCAGTTTTCGGGAGACCCAGTACTTC. It specifies CASSFRETQYF.

The chain recombines TRBV5-1 with TRBJ1-2; TRBD1 might be the D (5 bases). This CDR3 is 14 amino acids long. Germline V gene sequence: CDR1 SGHRS, CDR2 YFSETQ. Trimming left V 6 bases short and J 1 base short, with 13 bases between. The CDR3 bases are TGCGCCAGCAAAAAATCAGACAGTAACTATGGCTACACCTTC. Its translation: CASKKSDSNYGYTF.

The chain carries TRBV9 and TRBJ1-5; maybe TRBD1 (5 bases). This CDR3 spans 15 amino acids. Deletions cut 0 bases from V and 5 bases from J, with 12 bases between. CDR1 is SGDLS, CDR2 YYNGEE, per germline. The chain's CDR3 is CASSVGAGQYQPQHF. The CDR3 DNA reads as TGTGCCAGCAGCGTAGGGGCAGGGCAATATCAGCCCCAGCATTTT. The variable domain in full, with the rest retrieved from reference TRBV9 and TRBJ1-5, is DSGVTQTPKHLITATGQRVTLRCSPRSGDLSVYWYQQSLDQGLQFLIQYYNGEERAKGNILERFSAQQFPDLHSELNLSSLELGDSALYFCASSVGAGQYQPQHFGDGTRLSIL.

In nucleotides, the CDR3 is TGTGCCAGCAGCCCCCTAGCGGGCTCGTACAATGAGCAGTTCTTC. It specifies CASSPLAGSYNEQFF. The chain is built from TRBV11-2 and TRBJ2-1, with 8 bases matching TRBD2. In germline, CDR1 is SGHAT, CDR2 FQNNGV. The V segment lost 5 bases and the J segment 4 bases; nucleotides outside the gene matches: 7. The CDR3 runs 15 residues.

The chain links TRBV28 to TRBJ2-1, with TRBD1 identical over 9 bases. V dropped 11 bases and J dropped 6; count of bases not matched to a gene: 11. The V gene's germline CDR1 is MDHEN and CDR2 SYDVKM. The CDR3 contains 14 residues. The CDR3: CAHWDRDRVNEQFF. CDR3 DNA sequence: TGTGCCCATTGGGACAGGGACAGGGTCAATGAGCAGTTCTTC.

The CDR3 DNA reads as TGTGCCTGCGGACGGGTCGGGAGGAACACCATATATTTT. Translation: CACGRVGRNTIYF. The chain uses TRBV11-2 and TRBJ1-3; no clear D. The CDR3 runs 13 residues. Trimming shortened V by 11 bases and J by 7 bases, and 18 bases separated the two germline ends. The germline V gene encodes CDR1 SGHAT and CDR2 FQNNGV. Looking up the rest from reference TRBV11-2 and TRBJ1-3 gives the full variable domain: EAGVAQSPRYKIIEKRQSVAFWCNPISGHATLYWYQQILGQGPKLLIQFQNNGVVDDSQLPKDRFSAERLKGVDSTLKIQPAKLEDSAVYLCACGRVGRNTIYFGEGSWLTVV.

The chain combines TRBV18 with TRBJ2-7, with a weak D call TRBD1 (6 bases). Trimming stripped 5 bases from V and 2 bases from J, with 19 bases between. This CDR3 region has 16 residues. Germline CDR1 is KGHSH and CDR2 is LQKENI. CDR3 in amino acids: CASSILPGTTAYEQYF. DNA of the CDR3: TGTGCCAGCTCAATACTTCCCGGGACAACCGCCTACGAGCAGTACTTC.

The rearrangement uses TRBV7-9 and TRBJ2-7; D gene unclear. Between the trimmed V and J ends, which lost 6 bases and 3 bases, there was a span of 6 bases. CDR3 length: 11 amino acids. Germline-derived CDR1 and CDR2 are SEHNR and FQNEAQ (reference sequence). The CDR3 loop reads CASSSYYEQYF. The DNA of the CDR3 is TGTGCCAGCAGTTCCTACTACGAGCAGTACTTC.

V and J are TRBV5-5 and TRBJ1-6; D remains unclear. Deletions cut 4 bases from V and 13 bases from J, with 30 bases between. The length of the CDR3 is 18 residues. Germline-derived CDR1 and CDR2 are SGHKS and YYEKEE (reference sequence). CDR3 nucleotides: TGTGCCAGCAGCCCTCTACGAGGCAGATTAGACTTAATTTCGCCCCTCCACTTT. Translated: CASSPLRGRLDLISPLHF.

The rearrangement links TRBV5-4 to TRBJ2-1; 8 positions match TRBD2. Germline assignment: CDR1 SGHNT and CDR2 YYREEE (reference sequence). V lost 2 bases and J lost 6; bases outside the gene matches: 7. This CDR3 contains 15 residues. The CDR3 bases are TGTGCCAGCAGCTTAGGAGCGGGAGTACCCAATGAGCAGTTCTTC. Translated: CASSLGAGVPNEQFF.

The chain has TRBV10-3 and TRBJ2-7, with a tentative D call TRBD2 (5 bases). The CDR3 has 12 residues. V lost 2 bases and J 4 bases, leaving 6 bases between the germline ends. Germline V CDR1 and CDR2: ENHRY, SYGVKD. CDR3 sequence: CAISEGGYEQYF. For the CDR3, the DNA is TGTGCCATCAGTGAGGGAGGATACGAGCAGTACTTC.

The chain employs TRBV5-1 and TRBJ2-7; D is perhaps TRBD1 (5 bases). CDR1 is SGHRS and CDR2 is YFSETQ in the germline V gene. V gave up 1 base and J gave up 2 bases, with 16 bases separating them. The CDR3 sequence is 16 residues long. The CDR3 spells CASSLTLTATPYEQYF. The CDR3, as DNA: TGCGCCAGCAGCTTGACCTTGACAGCTACTCCCTACGAGCAGTACTTC.

This chain uses TRBV4-1 with TRBJ2-2, with 7 positions matching TRBD1. The CDR3 consists of 15 residues. Germline CDR1 and CDR2: MGHRA and YSYEKL. The V gene end was trimmed by 1 base and the J gene end by 4 bases; junction bases not matched to a gene: 3. CDR3 in DNA: TGCGCCAGCAGCCAAGCGGACAGGATCACCGGGGAGCTGTTTTTT. This codes for CASSQADRITGELFF.

The chain links TRBV19 to TRBJ2-1; 8 bases are shared with TRBD1. Trimming at V came to 3 bases and at J to 9 bases, leaving 13 bases not matched to a gene. The CDR3 loop spans 16 amino acids. Germline CDR1 reads LNHDA; CDR2 reads SQIVND (reference sequence). The CDR3 DNA is TGTGCCAGTAGTATCGAACAGGGGGTCGGGAGTACTGAGCAGTTCTTC. This codes for CASSIEQGVGSTEQFF.

This clone was seen a single time. The rearrangement uses TRBV18 and TRBJ1-1; maybe TRBD1 (5 bases). The CDR3 extends over 12 amino acids. V lost 8 bases and J lost 5, with 12 bases in between. CDR1 and CDR2 from the germline V gene are KGHSH and LQKENI. CDR3 residues: CASRGGVTEAFF. DNA for the CDR3: TGTGCCAGCCGTGGAGGGGTGACTGAAGCTTTCTTT.

The V and J genes are TRBV9 and TRBJ2-1; 8 bases are a match to TRBD2. The germline gives CDR1 SGDLS, CDR2 YYNGEE. This CDR3 has 18 amino acids. V was pared by 1 base and J by 1 base, with 10 bases of the junction left unmatched. CDR3 amino acids: CASSVTGRAGESYNEQFF. The CDR3 DNA follows: TGTGCCAGCAGCGTAACCGGGAGGGCCGGGGAATCCTACAATGAGCAGTTCTTC. Full variable domain (outside the CDR3, taken from reference TRBV9 and TRBJ2-1): DSGVTQTPKHLITATGQRVTLRCSPRSGDLSVYWYQQSLDQGLQFLIQYYNGEERAKGNILERFSAQQFPDLHSELNLSSLELGDSALYFCASSVTGRAGESYNEQFFGPGTRLTVL.

The chain has TRBV10-2 and TRBJ2-1; 7 bases line up with TRBD1. The CDR3 has 13 residues. Germline V gene lookup returns CDR1 WSHSY and CDR2 SAAADI. V lost 6 bases, J lost 7 bases, and 6 bases stayed unmatched. The CDR3 DNA is TGCGCCAGCAGGAAGGGACAGTTGAATGAGCAGTTCTTC. This sequence encodes CASRKGQLNEQFF.

The V call is TRBV18, the J call TRBJ2-1; D is undetermined. The CDR3 sequence is 12 residues long. The germline V gene encodes CDR1 KGHSH and CDR2 LQKENI. Trimming pared 6 bases from V and 7 bases from J, leaving 10 bases between. The CDR3 sequence: CASSLEWNEQFF. As DNA, the CDR3 is TGTGCCAGCTCCCTTGAGTGGAATGAGCAGTTCTTC. Combining the CDR3 with reference TRBV18 and TRBJ2-1 gives the whole variable domain NAGVMQNPRHLVRRRGQEARLRCSPMKGHSHVYWYRQLPEEGLKFMVYLQKENIIDESGMPKERFSAEFPKEGPSILRIQQVVRGDSAAYFCASSLEWNEQFFGPGTRLTVL.

The chain recombines TRBV30 with TRBJ2-1; 7 positions agree with TRBD2. J gave up 5 bases and V 0 bases, and 10 bases lay outside the gene matches. The germline V gene has CDR1 GTSNPN and CDR2 SVGIG (reference sequence). The CDR3 has 16 amino acids. CDR3 nucleotide sequence: TGTGCCTGGAGTGTACTTGGGGGGGTTAGTAACAATGAGCAGTTCTTC. It codes for CAWSVLGGVSNNEQFF.

V usage is TRBV11-1 and J usage is TRBJ2-7; possibly TRBD1 for D (6 bases). The length of the CDR3 is 12 residues. Per the germline V gene, CDR1 is SGHAT and CDR2 is FQDESV (reference sequence). Deletions cut 5 bases from V and 6 bases from J, with 11 bases between. CDR3 bases: TGTGCCAGCAGCACAACAGGGATCGAGCAGTACTTC. Encoded protein: CASSTTGIEQYF.

This chain connects TRBV4-2 to TRBJ1-2, with D uncertain. The CDR3 is 14 residues long. Germline CDR1 reads LGHNA; CDR2 reads YNFKEQ. V lost 0 bases and J 3 bases, leaving 8 bases between the germline ends. CDR3 loop: CASSQDAGDYGYTF. The CDR3 region has the DNA TGTGCCAGCAGCCAAGATGCGGGAGACTATGGCTACACCTTC.

The chain combines TRBV27 with TRBJ2-7; 10 bases match TRBD1. In germline, CDR1 is MNHEY, CDR2 SMNVEV (reference sequence). The length of the CDR3 is 12 residues. After removal of 10 bases from V and 2 bases from J, the junction contained 2 bases not matched to a gene. Here the CDR3 DNA reads TGTGCCACTGGACAGGGGGCCTACGAGCAGTACTTC. This gives the protein CATGQGAYEQYF.

The genes are TRBV19 and TRBJ2-6; 7 bases align to TRBD1. CDR3 size: 14 residues. Germline V CDR1 and CDR2: LNHDA, SQIVND (reference sequence). J lost 2 bases, V lost 7 bases, and 2 bases had no gene match. The CDR3 is CASTDRAGANVLTF. The CDR3 DNA reads TGTGCCAGTACCGACAGGGCTGGGGCCAACGTCCTGACTTTC.

In nucleotides, the CDR3 is TGCGCCAGCAGCCAAGATTGGGGGAGGGGGGTTAATGAGCAGTTCTTC. Protein product: CASSQDWGRGVNEQFF. The chain carries TRBV4-3 and TRBJ2-1; the D gene is possibly TRBD2 (7 bases). This CDR3 has 16 amino acids. Trimming took off 0 bases at V and 7 bases at J, with 16 bases between the two ends. Germline CDR1 and CDR2: LGHNA and YSLEER.